This T cell receptor (beta chain) was observed in a study of identical twins. Study results and limitations: There is a chance that invariant MAIT and iNKT cells partially muddied zero-insertion analyses. For out-of-frame beta sequences, excess twin sharing was weaker.

Unique molecular identifiers were present on the cDNA, which also gained a universal primer site by template switching. Each CDR3 protein gets one entry after TCRdb re-called the 5' RACE reads with MiXCR. Of 250,000 or so distinct CDR3 sequences listed, approximately 7.8% are singletons. In its sample, this clonotype was seen a few times. The antigen is not known. Each donor was a healthy Caucasian. The length of the CDR3 is 14 residues. Germline V CDR1 and CDR2: SGHRS, YFSETQ. The V and J ends lost 2 bases and 5 bases, in that order; junction bases with no gene match: 4. These data were also filed under a second study, of yellow fever vaccine responses in identical twins.

The TCR originated in a woman younger than 35 in good health. The sample taken for sequencing was CD8+ T cells sorted from blood. The V call is TRBV5-1, the J call TRBJ2-7, with TRBD1 identical over 10 bases. This CDR3 is CASSLDRGRNEQYF. Here the CDR3 DNA reads TGCGCCAGCAGCTTAGACAGGGGGCGAAACGAGCAGTACTTC.